The 20 T cell receptor beta chains listed next were all sequenced from one sample in a study of neurological immune-mediated disorders. TCRdb re-analysed the 5' RACE reads in MiXCR, keeping a single row per CDR3 protein. The sample holds approximately 66,000 distinct CDR3 sequences, 3% to 3.5% seen once. Specimen: PBMCs. These receptors all come from a man aged 40-55 years with multiple sclerosis.

This clonotype was observed many times. The chain joins TRBV6-5 to TRBJ1-1, with no clear D. With 9 bases removed from V and 2 bases from J, the gap between germline ends came to 16 bases. The CDR3 covers 14 residues. Germline V lookup: CDR1 MNHEY, CDR2 SVGAGI. CDR3 bases: TGTGCCAGTTCAGCCGGACTGCTAAACACTGAAGCTTTCTTT. This encodes CASSAGLLNTEAFF.

The chain joins TRBV7-6 to TRBJ2-7; 7 bases are a match to TRBD1. The ends lost 5 bases at V and 4 bases at J; junction bases unmatched: 11. The CDR3 is made up of 15 amino acids. Germline CDR1 is SGHVS and CDR2 is FNYEAQ. CDR3 DNA: TGTGCCAGCAGCCCTCTCCCCGGGACAGATTACGAGCAGTACTTC. It specifies CASSPLPGTDYEQYF.

The chain combines TRBV10-3 with TRBJ2-1; TRBD1 might be the D (5 bases). The CDR3 runs to 14 residues. Germline CDR1 and CDR2: ENHRY and SYGVKD. The V end was cut by 9 bases, the J end by 4 bases, with 16 bases between. The CDR3 region has the DNA TGTGCCATACACCCAGGAAAGGGGTACAATGAGCAGTTCTTC. This sequence encodes CAIHPGKGYNEQFF.

This clonotype was counted at least ten times. The chain uses TRBV7-2 and TRBJ2-4; TRBD2 aligns across 10 bases. V dropped 5 bases and J dropped 4; count of bases not matched to a gene: 8. The CDR3 spans 16 residues. The V gene's germline CDR1 is SGHTA and CDR2 FQGNSA. The CDR3 loop is CASSPQLAGNKNIQYF. CDR3 nucleotide sequence: TGTGCCAGCAGCCCGCAACTAGCGGGAAATAAAAACATTCAGTACTTC.

This clonotype was recorded at least ten times. The J gene is TRBJ2-5, the V gene TRBV29-1, with TRBD2 matching over 8 bases. J gave up 7 bases and V 6 bases, and 4 bases lay outside the gene matches. The CDR3 sequence is 11 residues long. Germline-derived CDR1 and CDR2 are SQVTM and ANQGSEA. In nucleotides, the CDR3 is TGCAGCGTATTGGCGGGAGGGACCCAGTACTTC. It encodes CSVLAGGTQYF.

This clonotype was recorded at least ten times. The genes are TRBV9 and TRBJ2-1, with 7 positions matching TRBD2. CDR3 size: 15 residues. CDR1 and CDR2 from the germline V gene are SGDLS and YYNGEE. V dropped 3 bases and J dropped 7; count of bases not matched to a gene: 10. The DNA of the CDR3 is TGTGCCAGCAGCGCCCCTCCGGGAGGTAGGAATGAGCAGTTCTTC. This translates into CASSAPPGGRNEQFF.

This clonotype has ten or more counts. This sequence joins TRBV27 and TRBJ2-2; possibly TRBD2 for D (5 bases). V lost 3 bases and J lost 0, with 11 bases in between. Germline V gene sequence: CDR1 MNHEY, CDR2 SMNVEV (reference sequence). The CDR3 has 16 residues. CDR3 protein: CASSLTDSPNTGELFF. DNA of the CDR3: TGTGCCAGCAGTTTGACGGACTCTCCGAACACCGGGGAGCTGTTTTTT.

This clonotype occurred many times. The chain employs TRBV20-1 and TRBJ2-3; unclear D gene. Germline V gives CDR1 DFQATT, CDR2 SNEGSKA (reference sequence). V dropped 2 bases and J dropped 0 bases, with 12 bases sitting between them. CDR3 length: 15 residues. CDR3 DNA: TGCAGTGCTAGAAGCCCATTCGGAAGCACAGATACGCAGTATTTT. Translated: CSARSPFGSTDTQYF.

Notes on this clonotype: A read error is possible here, since a much larger clone lies one base away. This chain joins TRBV10-3 and TRBJ1-1; D is perhaps TRBD1 (5 bases). Germline CDR1 reads ENHRY; CDR2 reads SYGVKD. V gave up 4 bases and J gave up 4 bases, with 13 bases separating them. This CDR3 comprises 14 residues. Written as DNA, the CDR3 is TGTGCCATCAGTGCCGGAAAGGGGAGCACTGAAGCTTTCTTT. Translating gives CAISAGKGSTEAFF.

This clonotype was seen a handful of times. The V call is TRBV24-1, the J call TRBJ2-1; D may match TRBD1 or TRBD2 (5 bases each). Per germline, CDR1 KGHDR and CDR2 SFDVKD. Trimming took off 5 bases at V and 0 bases at J, with 22 bases between the two ends. The length of the CDR3 is 19 residues. CDR3 in DNA: TGTGCCACCAGTGTCCGGGACCCATCGTGGGCCAGCTCCTACAATGAGCAGTTCTTC. The encoded protein is CATSVRDPSWASSYNEQFF.

This clonotype was detected many times. The V gene is TRBV9, the J gene TRBJ2-3; 7 bases align to TRBD2. Germline CDR1 and CDR2: SGDLS and YYNGEE. Trimming at V came to 1 base and at J to 6 bases, leaving 8 bases not matched to a gene. CDR3 length: 15 amino acids. The DNA of the CDR3 is TGTGCCAGCAGCGTAAGCGGTCCGGGGGGTGATACGCAGTATTTT. Protein sequence: CASSVSGPGGDTQYF. The whole variable domain, remainder taken from reference TRBV9 and TRBJ2-3, is DSGVTQTPKHLITATGQRVTLRCSPRSGDLSVYWYQQSLDQGLQFLIQYYNGEERAKGNILERFSAQQFPDLHSELNLSSLELGDSALYFCASSVSGPGGDTQYFGPGTRLTVL.

This clonotype was picked up many times. J is TRBJ2-2 and V is TRBV6-2 or TRBV6-3; 8 bases are shared with TRBD2. Germline-derived CDR1 and CDR2 are MNHEY and SVGEGT. The CDR3 sequence is 16 residues long. J was trimmed by 4 bases and V by 2 bases; bases with no gene match: 6. This CDR3 is CASSYAAGAPTGELFF. CDR3 in DNA: TGTGCCAGCAGTTACGCAGCGGGGGCCCCCACCGGGGAGCTGTTTTTT.

This clonotype occurred many times. This chain joins TRBV29-1 and TRBJ1-1, with D possibly TRBD1 on 6 matching bases. In germline, CDR1 is SQVTM, CDR2 ANQGSEA. The V and J ends lost 4 bases and 7 bases respectively, with 7 bases between them. The CDR3 is 10 residues long. The CDR3 protein is CSVAQGEAFF. The DNA for the CDR3 is TGCAGCGTTGCACAGGGTGAAGCTTTCTTT.

The sample holds many counts of this clonotype. The gene calls are TRBV20-1 and TRBJ2-5, with 11 bases matching TRBD1. Germline trimming cut 1 base from V and 5 bases from J; bases unmatched to any gene: 6. This CDR3 has 15 amino acids. Germline V gene sequence: CDR1 DFQATT, CDR2 SNEGSKA (reference sequence). Written as DNA, the CDR3 is TGCAGTGCTAGAGTGAGGACAGGGGGCCACGAGACCCAGTACTTC. Translated: CSARVRTGGHETQYF.

This clonotype was recorded at least ten times. This chain connects TRBV20-1 to TRBJ1-1; unclear D gene. Germline V gene sequence: CDR1 DFQATT, CDR2 SNEGSKA (reference sequence). The CDR3 is 15 amino acids. V lost 0 bases and J 1 base, leaving 12 bases between the germline ends. CDR3 bases: TGCAGTGCTAGAGAAGCGGGGATCACGAACACTGAAGCTTTCTTT. It translates to CSAREAGITNTEAFF.

This clonotype showed up many times. The chain joins TRBV5-1 to TRBJ2-1; D tentatively reads TRBD1 or TRBD2 (5 bases each). The germline CDR1 and CDR2 sequences are SGHRS and YFSETQ. The CDR3 spans 13 residues. Trimming took 4 bases from V and 6 from J, leaving 11 bases between them. In nucleotides, the CDR3 is TGCGCCAGCAGCCCTACTGGGGGCAATGAGCAGTTCTTC. Protein product: CASSPTGGNEQFF.

This clonotype has a count of ten or more. The chain links TRBV7-9 to TRBJ1-5, with D unclear. Germline V lookup: CDR1 SEHNR, CDR2 FQNEAQ (reference sequence). The length of the CDR3 is 13 residues. Trimming pared 1 base from V and 7 bases from J, leaving 8 bases between. This chain's CDR3 is CASSLDSGQPQHF. The CDR3 nucleotides read TGTGCCAGCAGCTTAGATTCGGGACAGCCCCAGCATTTT.

This clonotype was detected many times. The chain employs TRBV27 and TRBJ2-2, with TRBD2 as a possible D gene (5 bases). Between the trimmed V and J ends, which lost 3 bases and 1 base, there was a span of 6 bases. Germline CDR1 is MNHEY and CDR2 is SMNVEV (reference sequence). This CDR3 region has 14 residues. The CDR3 nucleotides are TGTGCCAGCAGTTTGAGGGTGAACACCGGGGAGCTGTTTTTT. Protein product: CASSLRVNTGELFF.

Ten or more counts support this clonotype. J is TRBJ1-1 and V is TRBV4-2, with 7 nucleotides matching TRBD1. Germline V gene data show CDR1 as LGHNA and CDR2 as YNFKEQ. The CDR3 has 16 residues. Trimming took 1 base from V and 1 from J; bases not matched to a gene: 6. The CDR3 DNA is TGTGCCAGCAGCCAAGTCGGGGGGGACAGGAACACTGAAGCTTTCTTT. Amino acids: CASSQVGGDRNTEAFF.

This clonotype was seen many times. The genes are TRBV5-1 and TRBJ2-5, with D perhaps matching TRBD2 (5 bases). Germline V lookup: CDR1 SGHRS, CDR2 YFSETQ. Deletions cut 4 bases from V and 2 bases from J, with 9 bases between. The CDR3 covers 13 residues. The CDR3 sequence is CASSEGFQETQYF. In DNA, the CDR3 is TGCGCCAGCAGCGAGGGATTTCAAGAGACCCAGTACTTC. Full variable domain (outside the CDR3, taken from reference TRBV5-1 and TRBJ2-5): KAGVTQTPRYLIKTRGQQVTLSCSPISGHRSVSWYQQTPGQGLQFLFEYFSETQRNKGNFPGRFSGRQFSNSRSEMNVSTLELGDSALYLCASSEGFQETQYFGPGTRLLVL.